These T cell receptor delta chains were read from a single sample in a study of Vδ1+ human thymocytes. TCRdb reanalysed the multiplex PCR reads via CATT. The sample includes 70,000 to 90,000 delta-chain clones, approximately 30% of them seen just once. Input material: Vdelta1+ gamma-delta thymocytes from the thymus. These receptor sequences come from a boy under two years old who had congenital heart surgery. The CDR3 runs from the conserved cysteine through the conserved F or W. The order of the fields is D gene, V gene, J gene, clone size, CDR3 protein, CDR3 DNA. The D gene is left open where the match is weak. Rows may omit the clone size; those that give it use once, few, many or a size class.

NA,TRDV1,TRDJ1,NA,CALGEPWIVPPYPPRVDKLIF,TGTGCTCTTGGGGAACCTTGGATAGTGCCTCCTTACCCCCCGAGAGTCGATAAACTCATCTTT
TRDD2,TRDV1,TRDJ1,NA,CALGGLPTLFLPLPDTDKLIF,TGTGCTCTTGGGGGCCTTCCTACTCTTTTTCTCCCGCTCCCGGACACCGATAAACTCATCTTT
TRDD2,TRDV1,TRDJ1,few,CALGDRLRFLPGGSHTDKLIF,TGTGCTCTTGGGGACCGACTGAGGTTCCTACCGGGGGGTTCCCACACCGATAAACTCATCTTT
NA,TRDV1,TRDJ1,few,CALGERESWPVGTDKLIF,TGTGCTCTTGGGGAACGGGAGTCCTGGCCCGTTGGGACCGATAAACTCATCTTT
TRDD3,TRDV1,TRDJ1,few,CALGTFPSTGGYTDKLIF,TGTGCTCTTGGGACCTTTCCCAGTACTGGGGGATACACCGATAAACTCATCTTT
NA,TRDV2,TRDJ1,medium-sized,CACDTEDKRGTRQQLIF,TGTGCCTGTGACACCGAAGATAAACGGGGGACAAGGCAGCAACTCATCTTT
NA,TRDV1,TRDJ1,NA,CALGEASLPYTDKLIF,TGTGCTCTTGGGGAAGCCTCACTTCCCTACACCGATAAACTCATCTTT
NA,TRDV1,TRDJ1,few,CALGEPPWLRPRGTYTDKLIF,TGTGCTCTTGGGGAACCTCCCTGGCTCCGACCCAGGGGGACCTACACCGATAAACTCATCTTT
NA,TRDV1,TRDJ1,few,CALGELAELPNVGGWRSCDKLIF,TGTGCTCTTGGGGAACTAGCGGAGCTTCCTAATGTTGGGGGATGGCGATCGTGCGATAAACTCATCTTT
NA,TRDV1,TRDJ1,NA,CALGELVQAKTDTDKLIF,TGTGCTCTTGGGGAACTAGTACAGGCCAAAACGGACACCGATAAACTCATCTTT
TRDD3,TRDV1,TRDJ1,NA,CALGSLFLPGGIFLTDKLIF,TGTGCTCTTGGGAGCCTCTTTCTACCTGGGGGGATTTTCCTCACCGATAAACTCATCTTT
TRDD2,TRDV1,TRDJ1,few,CALGTLPTGGRPVYTDKLIF,TGTGCTCTTGGGACCCTTCCTACCGGGGGACGTCCTGTGTACACCGATAAACTCATCTTT
TRDD3,TRDV1,TRDJ1,NA,CALGEIYLDWGIPSYTDKLIF,TGTGCTCTTGGGGAAATTTACCTCGACTGGGGGATTCCCTCGTACACCGATAAACTCATCTTT
NA,TRDV1,TRDJ1,NA,CALGEPSPDGLNTDKLIF,TGTGCTCTTGGGGAACCGAGTCCGGACGGGTTGAACACCGATAAACTCATCTTT
TRDD3,TRDV1,TRDJ1,NA,CALGGRGILYTDKLIF,TGTGCTCTTGGGGGCCGGGGGATACTGTACACCGATAAACTCATCTTT
TRDD3,TRDV1,TRDJ1,NA,CALGSLLGDTPDKLIF,TGTGCTCTTGGGAGCCTTCTGGGGGATACGCCCGATAAACTCATCTTT
TRDD3,TRDV1,TRDJ1,few,CALGEQQPFLGMGDTGYTDKLIF,TGTGCTCTTGGGGAGCAACAACCCTTCCTGGGGATGGGGGATACCGGGTACACCGATAAACTCATCTTT
TRDD3,TRDV1,TRDJ1,NA,CALGVQGLPYWGIPEPIF,TGTGCTCTTGGTGTACAGGGATTACCGTACTGGGGGATACCTGAACCCATCTTT
NA,TRDV1,TRDJ1,NA,CALGEVVQYTDKLIF,TGTGCTCTTGGGGAAGTTGTCCAGTACACCGATAAACTCATCTTT
NA,TRDV1,TRDJ1,few,CALGPPTTGDTSGELTDKLIF,TGTGCTCTTGGACCCCCCACCACGGGTGACACCTCTGGGGAACTAACCGATAAACTCATCTTT
NA,TRDV1,TRDJ1,NA,CALGEGLRPGVKLIF,TGTGCTCTTGGGGAGGGCCTACGCCCGGGGGTGAAACTCATCTTT
TRDD3,TRDV1,TRDJ1,few,CALGEPKASCGGIRGLIF,TGTGCTCTTGGGGAACCAAAGGCTTCCTGCGGGGGGATACGAGGGCTCATCTTT
NA,TRDV1,TRDJ1,NA,CALGVPFLPLVLGGLTDKLIF,TGTGCTCTTGGGGTCCCCTTCCTGCCCCTAGTTCTGGGGGGTCTTACCGATAAACTCATCTTT
NA,TRDV1,TRDJ1,few,CALGETRGFVRYWEGKLIF,TGTGCTCTTGGGGAAACCCGGGGCTTCGTCCGGTACTGGGAGGGTAAACTCATCTTT
TRDD3,TRDV1,TRDJ1,NA,CALGVTPTPHILGDPEGKLIF,TGTGCTCTTGGGGTTACTCCTACCCCCCACATACTGGGGGATCCGGAGGGTAAACTCATCTTT
TRDD3,TRDV1,TRDJ1,few,CALGETRLPPLTGGYTDKLIF,TGTGCTCTTGGGGAAACGCGGCTTCCCCCATTAACTGGGGGGTACACCGATAAACTCATCTTT
NA,TRDV1,TRDJ1,NA,CALGEDGVGGPRTGSRYYTDKLIF,TGTGCTCTTGGGGAAGATGGCGTAGGAGGCCCTCGTACTGGATCCCGCTATTACACCGATAAACTCATCTTT
TRDD3,TRDV1,TRDJ1,few,CALGERSPSLPLLGADTDKLIF,TGTGCTCTTGGGGAACGATCCCCTTCCCTACCCTTACTGGGGGCTGACACCGATAAACTCATCTTT
TRDD3,TRDV1,TRDJ1,NA,CALGERCYWGSLPYTDKLIF,TGTGCTCTTGGGGAACGGTGTTACTGGGGGTCCCTCCCGTACACCGATAAACTCATCTTT
NA,TRDV1,TRDJ1,few,CALGDRTFLRVGDLKLIF,TGTGCTCTTGGGGACCGTACCTTCCTACGGGTGGGGGATCTAAAACTCATCTTT
TRDD3,TRDV1,TRDJ1,NA,CALGENSPAGDILDTDKLIF,TGTGCTCTTGGGGAAAACAGCCCCGCCGGGGATATCCTAGACACCGATAAACTCATCTTT
NA,TRDV1,TRDJ1,few,CALGEPFASILASTDKLIF,TGTGCTCTTGGGGAACCATTCGCTTCCATTCTGGCGTCCACCGATAAACTCATCTTT
TRDD3,TRDV1,TRDJ1,NA,CALSSLRLLWGYGYTDKLIF,TGTGCTCTTTCCAGCCTGCGCCTACTCTGGGGATACGGGTACACCGATAAACTCATCTTT
TRDD3,TRDV1,TRDJ1,NA,CALGVTAFTTGGYADKLIF,TGTGCTCTTGGGGTGACGGCCTTCACTACTGGGGGATACGCCGATAAACTCATCTTT
NA,TRDV1,TRDJ1,NA,CALGERIPTVWGSHDKLIF,TGTGCTCTTGGGGAACGAATTCCTACTGTCTGGGGGAGTCACGATAAACTCATCTTT
NA,TRDV2,TRDJ1,NA,CACDRPLLKGADKLIF,TGTGCCTGTGACCGACCTTTGCTTAAGGGGGCCGATAAACTCATCTTT
NA,TRDV1,TRDJ1,NA,CALASRSDVLIF,TGTGCTCTTGCCAGTCGGTCGGATGTCCTCATCTTT
NA,TRDV1,TRDJ1,NA,CALGLKYWMKYTDKLIF,TGTGCTCTTGGGTTAAAGTACTGGATGAAGTACACCGATAAACTCATCTTT
TRDD3,TRDV1,TRDJ1,NA,CALGETCRWSCWGIRYTDKLIF,TGTGCTCTTGGGGAAACATGCCGTTGGTCTTGCTGGGGGATACGGTACACCGATAAACTCATCTTT
NA,TRDV1,TRDJ1,NA,CALGELSGWGHKLIF,TGTGCTCTTGGGGAACTGTCCGGTTGGGGACATAAACTCATCTTT